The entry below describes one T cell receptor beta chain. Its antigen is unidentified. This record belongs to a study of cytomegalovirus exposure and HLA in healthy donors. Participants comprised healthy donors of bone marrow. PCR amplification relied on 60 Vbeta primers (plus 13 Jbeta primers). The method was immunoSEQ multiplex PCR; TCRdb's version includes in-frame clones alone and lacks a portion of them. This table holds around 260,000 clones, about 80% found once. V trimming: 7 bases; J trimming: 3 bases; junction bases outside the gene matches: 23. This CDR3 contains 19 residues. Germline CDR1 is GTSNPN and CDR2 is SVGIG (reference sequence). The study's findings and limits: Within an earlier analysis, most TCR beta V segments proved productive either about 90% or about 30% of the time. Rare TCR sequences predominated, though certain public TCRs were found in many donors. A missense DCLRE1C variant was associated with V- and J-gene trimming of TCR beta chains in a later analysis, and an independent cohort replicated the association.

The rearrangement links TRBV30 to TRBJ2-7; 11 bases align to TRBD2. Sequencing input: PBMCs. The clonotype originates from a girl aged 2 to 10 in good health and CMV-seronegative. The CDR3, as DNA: TGTGCCTACCCGGGACTAGCGGACCCTTTTGTGGGTCTAATCTACGAGCAGTACTTC. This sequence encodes CAYPGLADPFVGLIYEQYF.